This entry concerns a single T cell receptor beta chain. The clone's antigen remains unknown. Nothing much larger sits one base from this clone, and base qualities are not available. A cohort of some 29 patients with locally advanced or metastatic urothelial carcinoma, treated at Memorial Sloan Kettering on a trial protocol, was included. Peripheral blood mononuclear cells were collected pretreatment and during treatment, with between 1 and 8 total time points obtained per patient. The Qiagen DNeasy Blood extraction kit was used to purify genomic DNA from total PBMCs and tumor samples. PBMCs were collected pretreatment and during treatment and were isolated and stored as previously described. Per the germline V gene, SGHTA is the CDR1 and FQGNSA is the CDR2. The CDR3 runs 14 amino acids, cysteine and phenylalanine included. The read is trimmed to its CDR3 DNA, 42 bases read in frame from base 1. Here V drops 5 bases and J drops 6 bases, and the junction holds 9 bases not matched to any gene.

The sample belongs to a study of PD-L1 blockade in urothelial cancer (dated by TCRdb to the late 2010s). Concerning the study at large: Every patient began therapy in about 2014 and was given atezolizumab 1,200 mg intravenously every 3 weeks. About 85% of the roughly 29 patients were identified as males with urothelial cancer of bladder origin, and a prior smoking history was reported by 18 of 29 patients. An ECOG performance status of 0 or 1 was recorded for the patients, and 0 to 3 prior chemotherapy regimens had been received by the patients. Blood samples were analyzed 3 weeks after the start of treatment (second dose) and 6 weeks after the start of treatment. Blood samples gave median yields of approximately 130,000 T cells and 83,000 or so unique TCRs, along with a median clonality of around 0.08. The study, an exploratory multi-omic analysis, examined somatic, immune and clinical correlates of response to PD-L1 blockade with atezolizumab in urothelial cancer. TCR sequencing covered pretreatment tumor samples and matched, serially collected peripheral blood taken before and after atezolizumab treatment. Durable clinical benefit meant progression-free survival longer than 6 months, and TCR features were also tested against progression-free and overall survival. In the same patients who had TCR sequencing, pretreatment tumors also underwent whole exome sequencing and RNA sequencing. Ten or so patients reached durable clinical benefit, while roughly 22 patients did not. Pretreatment blood TCR-seq was available for twenty-nine patients, at least one posttreatment blood collection was obtained for 25 or so patients, and tumor TCR-seq was available for 25 or so patients. The paper's findings and limits, for the study overall: Greater expansion of tumor-associated TCR clones in peripheral blood 3 weeks after the start of treatment was observed in patients with durable benefit (n of about 21, p = 0.022). A pretreatment peripheral blood TCR clonality below the median was linked to improved progression-free and overall survival. Small sample size (n ≈ 30) and many exploratory analyses mean the results are intended to be hypothesis-generating.

Synthetic TCR analog templates were spiked into each PCR so that absolute template abundance could be estimated from read counts. The immunoSEQ assay was used to amplify TCRbeta CDR3 regions from genomic DNA with bias-controlled V and J gene primers. Sequencing of rearranged TCRbeta segments was done at approximately 20X coverage. For the original study's pipeline: Sequencing errors were corrected by clustering, and CDR3s were annotated against IMGT so that V, D and J genes could be assigned. Only productive TCRbeta rearrangements were used in downstream analyses, excluding out-of-frame or stop-codon sequences. To compute clonality, Shannon entropy was normalized by the log of the number of unique productive sequences and then subtracted from one. Clones differing between time points or between blood and tumor were identified by Fisher's exact test with Benjamini-Hochberg correction at adjusted p below 0.01. TCRdb mirrors the immuneACCESS table, restricted to in-frame sequences. Some clones are absent from its copies; in checked studies, under half trace to an unresolved V gene, and the reason for the others is unknown. V, J and clone size are taken as reported in that table, and D and trimming were inferred from the DNA itself. The sample yields 25,000 to 35,000 clones; around 87% were counted once. Jointly, the top ten make up over 1.5% of the sample.

The receptor was isolated from a man aged 50 or older with urothelial cancer. The chain uses TRBV7-2 and TRBJ2-7, and 8 junction bases match TRBD2. The material was PBMCs, obtained around atezolizumab (anti-PD-L1) treatment. The bases are TGTGCCAGCAGCCGCCAGCGGGAGTCGGGCGAGCAGTACTTC. It encodes CASSRQRESGEQYF.